A selection of T cell receptor beta chains follows, all from one sample in a study of blood T cell repertoires in COVID-19. Generated by immunoSEQ multiplex PCR, the TCRdb table keeps only in-frame clones and is missing some. The sample has 150,000 to 200,000 clones, 82% seen once; the top ten hold more than 5%. The sample was peripheral blood. The receptor source for this set is a woman in her twenties or thirties with acute or convalescent COVID-19. The CDR3 runs from the conserved cysteine through the conserved F or W. The D gene is left open where the match is weak. Clone size is stated in some rows and not others, as once, few, many or a class when expanded.

d_gene: TRBD1
abundance: NA
v_gene: TRBV14
j_gene: TRBJ1-1
CDR3aa: CASSGTGGTEAFF
CDR3nt: TGTGCCAGCAGCGGGACAGGGGGCACTGAAGCTTTCTTT

d_gene: TRBD2
abundance: few
v_gene: TRBV27
j_gene: TRBJ2-7
CDR3aa: CASSHGTSIDEQYF
CDR3nt: TGTGCCAGCAGCCACGGGACTAGCATTGACGAGCAGTACTTC

d_gene: NA
abundance: NA
v_gene: TRBV15
j_gene: TRBJ2-1
CDR3aa: CATGRAEGSEQFF
CDR3nt: TGTGCCACCGGGCGAGCGGAGGGTAGTGAGCAGTTCTTC

d_gene: NA
abundance: NA
v_gene: TRBV5-1
j_gene: TRBJ1-1
CDR3aa: CASSLPGWNTEAFF
CDR3nt: TGCGCCAGCAGCTTACCAGGATGGAACACTGAAGCTTTCTTT

d_gene: NA
abundance: NA
v_gene: TRBV6-6
j_gene: TRBJ1-1
CDR3aa: CASSYSAEAFF
CDR3nt: TGTGCCAGCAGTTACTCCGCGGAGGCTTTCTTT

d_gene: NA
abundance: NA
v_gene: TRBV4-2
j_gene: TRBJ1-2
CDR3aa: CASSQDTGGYTF
CDR3nt: TGTGCCAGCAGCCAAGACACAGGTGGCTACACCTTC

d_gene: NA
abundance: NA
v_gene: TRBV11-3
j_gene: TRBJ2-7
CDR3aa: CASSLGVSGSYEQYF
CDR3nt: TGTGCCAGCAGCTTAGGGGTTAGCGGTTCCTACGAGCAGTACTTC

d_gene: TRBD2
abundance: NA
v_gene: TRBV28
j_gene: TRBJ2-5
CDR3aa: CASSLTSGSQETQYF
CDR3nt: TGTGCCAGCAGTTTGACTAGCGGAAGCCAAGAGACCCAGTACTTC

d_gene: NA
abundance: NA
v_gene: TRBV6-5
j_gene: TRBJ1-2
CDR3aa: CASRRGTMDGYTF
CDR3nt: TGTGCCAGCAGAAGGGGGACGATGGATGGCTACACCTTC

d_gene: NA
abundance: once
v_gene: TRBV10-3
j_gene: TRBJ2-7
CDR3aa: CAIAGISYEQYF
CDR3nt: TGTGCCATCGCGGGGATCTCCTACGAGCAGTACTTC

d_gene: NA
abundance: NA
v_gene: TRBV28
j_gene: TRBJ1-2
CDR3aa: CASRRVGGEHGYTF
CDR3nt: TGTGCCAGCAGGCGGGTAGGGGGGGAACATGGCTACACCTTC

d_gene: TRBD1
abundance: NA
v_gene: TRBV7-2
j_gene: TRBJ1-1
CDR3aa: CASSLGPGTGEAFF
CDR3nt: TGTGCCAGCAGCTTAGGGCCGGGGACAGGTGAAGCTTTCTTT

d_gene: NA
abundance: NA
v_gene: TRBV23-1
j_gene: TRBJ2-7
CDR3aa: CASSQGRGIPYEQYF
CDR3nt: TGCGCCAGCAGTCAGGGGAGGGGGATCCCCTACGAGCAGTACTTC

d_gene: NA
abundance: NA
v_gene: TRBV5-6
j_gene: TRBJ2-1
CDR3aa: CASSALDNEQFF
CDR3nt: TGTGCCAGCAGCGCCTTAGACAATGAGCAGTTCTTC

d_gene: NA
abundance: NA
v_gene: TRBV2
j_gene: TRBJ2-1
CDR3aa: CASSVSQGLDEQFF
CDR3nt: TGTGCCAGCAGTGTATCCCAGGGATTGGATGAGCAGTTCTTC

d_gene: TRBD2
abundance: NA
v_gene: TRBV19
j_gene: TRBJ2-2
CDR3aa: CASSTDSGRKVGELFF
CDR3nt: TGTGCCAGTAGTACCGATAGCGGGAGGAAGGTCGGGGAGCTGTTTTTT

d_gene: TRBD2
abundance: NA
v_gene: TRBV7-8
j_gene: TRBJ2-7
CDR3aa: CASRPGLGIEQYF
CDR3nt: TGTGCCAGCAGACCGGGACTAGGGATCGAGCAGTACTTC

d_gene: TRBD2
abundance: NA
v_gene: TRBV6-2/TRBV6-3
j_gene: TRBJ2-1
CDR3aa: CASSYPRGFSKDNEQFF
CDR3nt: TGTGCCAGCAGTTACCCGCGGGGGTTTAGTAAGGACAATGAGCAGTTCTTC

d_gene: TRBD2
abundance: once
v_gene: TRBV11-2
j_gene: TRBJ2-3
CDR3aa: CASSFRGDTDTQYF
CDR3nt: TGTGCCAGCAGTTTCCGGGGGGACACAGATACGCAGTATTTT

d_gene: TRBD1
abundance: NA
v_gene: TRBV9
j_gene: TRBJ2-1
CDR3aa: CASSLRDREYNEQFF
CDR3nt: TGTGCCAGCAGCCTCCGGGACAGAGAATACAATGAGCAGTTCTTC

d_gene: NA
abundance: NA
v_gene: TRBV3-1/TRBV3-2
j_gene: TRBJ2-1
CDR3aa: CASSARQEQFF
CDR3nt: TGTGCCAGCAGTGCCAGGCAAGAGCAGTTCTTC

d_gene: TRBD1
abundance: NA
v_gene: TRBV3-1/TRBV3-2
j_gene: TRBJ1-6
CDR3aa: CASSHRQGAGNSPLHF
CDR3nt: TGTGCCAGCAGCCATAGACAGGGGGCTGGAAATTCACCCCTCCACTTT

d_gene: TRBD2
abundance: NA
v_gene: TRBV27
j_gene: TRBJ2-7
CDR3aa: CASSAPSGRAYEQYF
CDR3nt: TGTGCCAGCAGTGCTCCTAGCGGGAGGGCCTACGAGCAGTACTTC

d_gene: TRBD2
abundance: few
v_gene: TRBV27
j_gene: TRBJ2-2
CDR3aa: CASSLLPAGGTGELFF
CDR3nt: TGTGCCAGCAGTTTACTGCCAGCGGGAGGCACCGGGGAGCTGTTTTTT

d_gene: NA
abundance: NA
v_gene: TRBV6-5
j_gene: TRBJ1-3
CDR3aa: CASVTGNTIYF
CDR3nt: TGTGCCAGCGTAACAGGAAACACCATATATTTT

d_gene: NA
abundance: NA
v_gene: TRBV20-1
j_gene: TRBJ1-5
CDR3aa: CSASVPDRFNQPQHF
CDR3nt: TGCAGTGCTAGTGTCCCCGACAGATTCAATCAGCCCCAGCATTTT

d_gene: NA
abundance: NA
v_gene: TRBV7-8
j_gene: TRBJ1-3
CDR3aa: CASSRAQGGNTIYF
CDR3nt: TGTGCCAGCAGCCGCGCGCAGGGGGGAAACACCATATATTTT

d_gene: TRBD1
abundance: NA
v_gene: TRBV6-6
j_gene: TRBJ1-1
CDR3aa: CASSKDDRATF
CDR3nt: TGTGCCAGCAGTAAAGATGACAGGGCCACATTT

d_gene: NA
abundance: NA
v_gene: TRBV9
j_gene: TRBJ2-3
CDR3aa: CASSVGLPRDTQYF
CDR3nt: TGTGCCAGCAGCGTAGGTCTACCCCGGGATACGCAGTATTTT

d_gene: TRBD2
abundance: once
v_gene: TRBV4-3
j_gene: TRBJ2-2
CDR3aa: CASSQEGPFSGRLTGELFF
CDR3nt: TGCGCCAGCAGCCAAGAGGGCCCGTTTAGCGGGAGGTTGACCGGGGAGCTGTTTTTT

d_gene: NA
abundance: NA
v_gene: TRBV6-6
j_gene: TRBJ1-1
CDR3aa: CASSYSSGGTEAFF
CDR3nt: TGTGCCAGCAGTTACTCGTCGGGGGGCACTGAAGCTTTCTTT

d_gene: TRBD2
abundance: NA
v_gene: TRBV9
j_gene: TRBJ2-7
CDR3aa: CASSVAAGAYEQYF
CDR3nt: TGTGCCAGCAGCGTAGCAGCGGGGGCTTACGAGCAGTACTTC

d_gene: TRBD1
abundance: NA
v_gene: TRBV15
j_gene: TRBJ2-7
CDR3aa: CATEGALGYEQYF
CDR3nt: TGTGCCACCGAGGGGGCGTTAGGCTACGAGCAGTACTTC

d_gene: NA
abundance: NA
v_gene: TRBV7-8
j_gene: TRBJ2-7
CDR3aa: CASSLTRSAYEQYF
CDR3nt: TGTGCCAGCAGCCTGACTAGATCGGCCTACGAGCAGTACTTC

d_gene: TRBD1
abundance: NA
v_gene: TRBV19
j_gene: TRBJ2-1
CDR3aa: CASSSAGQGGGDAFF
CDR3nt: TGTGCCAGTAGTTCCGCGGGACAGGGGGGCGGGGATGCGTTCTTC

d_gene: NA
abundance: NA
v_gene: TRBV5-4
j_gene: TRBJ1-2
CDR3aa: CASSLGGSYGYTF
CDR3nt: TGTGCCAGCAGCCTAGGGGGAAGTTATGGCTACACCTTC

d_gene: NA
abundance: NA
v_gene: TRBV5-7
j_gene: TRBJ2-7
CDR3aa: CASSSLRTPPSPYEQYF
CDR3nt: TGTGCCAGCAGCTCCCTAAGGACTCCCCCGAGCCCCTACGAGCAGTACTTC

d_gene: NA
abundance: once
v_gene: TRBV9
j_gene: TRBJ2-2
CDR3aa: CASSPRVDGELFF
CDR3nt: TGTGCCAGCAGCCCTCGGGTGGACGGGGAGCTGTTTTTT